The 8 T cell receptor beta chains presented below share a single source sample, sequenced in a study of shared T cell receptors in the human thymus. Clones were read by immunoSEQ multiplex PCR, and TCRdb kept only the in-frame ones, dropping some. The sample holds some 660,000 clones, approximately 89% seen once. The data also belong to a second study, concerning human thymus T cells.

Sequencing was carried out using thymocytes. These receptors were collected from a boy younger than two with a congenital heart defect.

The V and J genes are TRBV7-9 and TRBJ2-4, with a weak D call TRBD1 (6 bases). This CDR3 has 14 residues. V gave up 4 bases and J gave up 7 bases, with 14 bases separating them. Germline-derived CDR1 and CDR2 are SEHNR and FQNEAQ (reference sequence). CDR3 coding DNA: TGTGCCAGCAGCTACCTCAGGGGTGGGAACATTCAGTACTTC. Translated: CASSYLRGGNIQYF. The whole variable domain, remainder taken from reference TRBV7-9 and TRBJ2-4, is DTGVSQNPRHKITKRGQNVTFRCDPISEHNRLYWYRQTLGQGPEFLTYFQNEAQLEKSRLLSDRFSAERPKGSFSTLEIQRTEQGDSAMYLCASSYLRGGNIQYFGAGTRLSVL.

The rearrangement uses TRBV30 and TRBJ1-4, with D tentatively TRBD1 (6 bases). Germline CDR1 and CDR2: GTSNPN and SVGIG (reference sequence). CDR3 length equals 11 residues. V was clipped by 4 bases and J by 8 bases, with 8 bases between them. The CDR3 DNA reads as TGTGCCTGGAAGGGGGAAGAAAAACTGTTTTTT. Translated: CAWKGEEKLFF.

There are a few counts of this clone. CDR3: CARLAEPRGRRMGRTIYGYTF. CDR3 nucleotides: TGTGCCAGACTAGCAGAACCCCGAGGCCGTCGAATGGGACGTACGATCTATGGCTACACCTTC. This sequence joins TRBV2 and TRBJ1-2, with a weak D call TRBD1 (5 bases). The CDR3 loop spans 21 amino acids. Germline loops: CDR1 SNHLY, CDR2 FYNNEI. Trimming took off 9 bases at V and 4 bases at J, with 39 bases between the two ends.

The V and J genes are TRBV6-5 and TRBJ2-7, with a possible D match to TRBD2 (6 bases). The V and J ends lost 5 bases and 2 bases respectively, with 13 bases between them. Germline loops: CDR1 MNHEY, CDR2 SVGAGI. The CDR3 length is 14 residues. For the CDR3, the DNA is TGTGCCAGCAGTCTACTAGCTGTTACCTACGAGCAGTACTTC. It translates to CASSLLAVTYEQYF.

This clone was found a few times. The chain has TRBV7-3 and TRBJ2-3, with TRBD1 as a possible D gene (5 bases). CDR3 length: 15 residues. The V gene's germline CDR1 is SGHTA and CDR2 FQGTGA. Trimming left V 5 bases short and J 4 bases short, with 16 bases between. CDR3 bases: TGTGCCAGCAGCCCTAGGGGTCCCCCGTCAGATACGCAGTATTTT. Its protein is CASSPRGPPSDTQYF.

The CDR3 DNA reads TGTGCCAGCAGTCGACAGACCTCGGGGGAGGAGGAGCTGTTTTTT. Translated: CASSRQTSGEEELFF. This chain connects TRBV27 to TRBJ2-2, with a possible D match to TRBD2 (6 bases). The V end was cut by 5 bases, the J end by 10 bases, with 20 bases between. The CDR3 spans 15 residues. Germline V gene sequence: CDR1 MNHEY, CDR2 SMNVEV (reference sequence).

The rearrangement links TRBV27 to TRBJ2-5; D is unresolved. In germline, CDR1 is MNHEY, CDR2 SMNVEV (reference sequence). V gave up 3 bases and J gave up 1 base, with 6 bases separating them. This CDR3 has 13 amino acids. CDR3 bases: TGTGCCAGCAGTTTTGGAGTCCAAGAGACCCAGTACTTC. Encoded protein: CASSFGVQETQYF.

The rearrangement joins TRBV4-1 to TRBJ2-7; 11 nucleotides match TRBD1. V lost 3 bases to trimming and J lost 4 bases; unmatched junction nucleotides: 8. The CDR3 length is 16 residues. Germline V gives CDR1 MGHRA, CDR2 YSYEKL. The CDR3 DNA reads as TGCGCCAGCAGCCAGGACGGGACAGGGGGTAGGTACGAGCAGTACTTC. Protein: CASSQDGTGGRYEQYF.